In its sample, the clone carrying this TCR beta chain is medium-sized (0.01 to 0.1%). The antigen remains unidentified. These data are taken from a study of OX40 agonist ivuxolimab in advanced cancers. Study-level information: From about 23 to 85 years was the age range, with a mean of around 57 years, and 65% to 90% were male. Earlier anti-PD-1, anti-PD-L1 or anti-CTLA-4 therapy was permitted; over 35% had received some. General study findings and limits: In the expanded peripheral T cells, antigen specificity was never determined.

Sequenced by immunoSEQ multiplex PCR; TCRdb stores in-frame clones only, minus some. This sample has approximately 25,000 clones, with over 75% found just once. The V gene's germline CDR1 is SGHNT and CDR2 YENEEA. The junction had 2 bases not matched to a gene; V was cut back by 3 bases and J by 6 bases. The CDR3 runs 13 residues. The V call is TRBV11-3, the J call TRBJ2-1; 7 bases are a match to TRBD1. The sequences come from CD4+ or CD8+ T cells sorted from blood, collected in a trial of the OX40 agonist ivuxolimab. The TCR sequence derives from an adult with an advanced solid tumor such as melanoma, head and neck, liver or kidney cancer. The DNA for the CDR3 is TGTGCCAGCAGCTTTGCAGGGGGCAATGAGCAGTTCTTC. It codes for CASSFAGGNEQFF.